The sequence of this T cell receptor (beta chain) was determined in a study of blood T cell repertoires in COVID-19 (TCRdb year 2020). As for the study more broadly: Samples from collaborators originated in the United States, Italy and Spain and spanned both the acute and convalescent phases of COVID-19. The prospective study material was composed of cDNA or gDNA derived from T cells, B-cell-depleted T cells, or PBMCs. Deeply sampled blood TCRbeta repertoires from subjects exposed to, actively infected with, or recovered from COVID-19 were included in the dataset. The repertoires were released in a freely available public database meant as a resource for research on the immune response to SARS-CoV-2. Samples were obtained from the ongoing ImmuneRACE study (first 160 participants) and from about 1,300 subjects provided by 6 global collaborators. Sample metadata almost always included a de-identified subject ID, COVID-19 status, age in years and sex. Where HLA class I and class II types were available, the types were taken from metadata supplied by the sample provider, not from assay-based typing. Here is what the overall study found, with its caveats: Clinical and demographic metadata were provided uncurated, with the amount varying by source and participant.

Collaborating institutions collected whole blood in K2EDTA tubes following their own protocols. For TCRbeta analysis, collaborator samples were shipped as frozen whole blood, as isolated PBMCs, or as DNA extracted from either sample type. The CDR3 has 15 amino acids, counting the end cysteine and phenylalanine. The read is trimmed to its CDR3 DNA, 45 bases read in frame from base 1. In regard to this clone: Its cognate antigen has yet to be identified. No quality values exist for individual bases; no much larger clone is one base distant.

TCRbeta CDR3 regions were amplified from genomic DNA using the immunoSEQ Assay, a bias-controlled multiplex PCR. The original methods were these. The number of nucleated cells in each sample was estimated from the amplification of reference gene primers within the assay. To quantify the absolute abundance of each unique TCRbeta CDR3 rearrangement, sequence reads were collapsed and filtered. For each sample, productive Simpson clonality was calculated by taking the square root of Simpson's diversity index across productive rearrangements. What TCRdb holds here is the immuneACCESS table cut down to in-frame rearrangements. Part of the clones is not present; checked against another copy, under half of the missing clones reflect an unresolved V gene, and the others are unexplained. For V, J and clone size, that table is used; D and trimming come from the DNA. Recorded for this sample are hundreds of thousands of clones; approximately 85% of them occurred a single time. 6% to 9% of the sample rests with the top ten.

The chain is made from TRBV12-2 and TRBJ1-6; the table calls TRBD1, which could not be checked here. TRBV12-2 is annotated as a pseudogene. The specimen sequenced was peripheral blood. This clonotype was sampled from a human donor in a cohort sampled during active COVID-19. DNA sequence: TGTGCAAGTCGCTTAACATGGACAGCCAATTCACCCCTCCACTTT. This codes for CASRLTWTANSPLHF.